The clone carrying this TCR beta chain was seen repeatedly, ten times or more. What it binds is unknown. This entry belongs to a study of T cells in Graves' hyperthyroidism and ophthalmopathy. General study results and limits: Stable hyperthyroidism and ophthalmopathy were separated using 13 V-J signatures.

Graves' hyperthyroidism showing no ophthalmopathy progression within 18 months was considered stable. For the diagnoses, clinical symptoms, serum thyroxine and TRAb, thyroid ultrasound and orbital computed tomography were used. The germline V and J ends were trimmed by 5 bases and 3 bases, with 16 bases remaining between them. The length of the CDR3 is 15 residues. Template material for amplifying TCR beta CDR3 regions consisted of RNA transcripts. Carried out on the TCR CDR3, a first-round RT-PCR used the HTBI primer set. TCRdb used MiXCR to reprocess the multiplex PCR reads, holding one entry per CDR3 protein. Here the sample spans 500,000 to 550,000 distinct CDR3 sequences, 20% being singletons.

The sequence was collected from a man in his late teens or twenties with Graves' hyperthyroidism. The rearrangement links TRBV12-3 or TRBV12-4 to TRBJ1-2, with D perhaps TRBD1 (6 bases). Material for sequencing was blood. The CDR3: CASSIRGRPDYGYTF. The CDR3, as DNA: TGTGCCAGCAGTATCAGGGGCCGTCCTGACTATGGCTACACCTTC.